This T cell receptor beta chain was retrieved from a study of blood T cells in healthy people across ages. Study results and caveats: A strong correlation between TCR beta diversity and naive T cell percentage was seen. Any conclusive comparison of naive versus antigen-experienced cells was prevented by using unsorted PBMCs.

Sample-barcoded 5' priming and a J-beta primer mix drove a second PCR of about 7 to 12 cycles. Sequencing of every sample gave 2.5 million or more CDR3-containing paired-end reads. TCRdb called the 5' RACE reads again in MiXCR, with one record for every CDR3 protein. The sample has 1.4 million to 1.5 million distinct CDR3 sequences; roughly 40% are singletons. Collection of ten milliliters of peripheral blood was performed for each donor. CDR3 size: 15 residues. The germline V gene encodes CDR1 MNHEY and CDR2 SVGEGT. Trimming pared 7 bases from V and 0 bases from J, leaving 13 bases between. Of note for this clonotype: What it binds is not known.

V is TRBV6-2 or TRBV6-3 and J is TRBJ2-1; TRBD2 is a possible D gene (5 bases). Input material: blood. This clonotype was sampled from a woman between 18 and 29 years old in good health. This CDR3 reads CASTAGIGSYNEQFF. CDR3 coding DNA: TGTGCCAGCACCGCCGGGATCGGCTCCTACAATGAGCAGTTCTTC.